One T cell receptor (beta chain) is described in this entry. What it binds is unknown. Donors were nominally healthy when sampled, though unrecorded immune exposures were likely. The CDR3 is 18 amino acids. Germline loops: CDR1 MNHNS, CDR2 SASEGT. J was trimmed by 7 bases and V by 2 bases; bases with no gene match: 16. 13 Jbeta primers and 60 Vbeta primers were used for the PCR. Assay: immunoSEQ multiplex PCR; the TCRdb copy retains only in-frame clones and omits some. The sample carries some 150,000 clones, more than 60% recorded once. This entry comes from a study of cytomegalovirus exposure and HLA in healthy donors. Overall study: Prior work identified 95 million to 120 million unique TCR beta sequences in some 200 million T cells. Study-wide points: TRBV6-2, TRBV6-3 and some other V segments were unresolvable in 87-base-pair reads. It was likely that a cluster of highly shared sequence variants was a sequencing artifact.

This chain links TRBV6-1 with TRBJ2-2; 7 bases align to TRBD1. The specimen was PBMCs. The sequence derives from a man aged 35 to 55 in good health and CMV-seronegative. CDR3: CASSESFIRAGGNGELFF. Here the CDR3 DNA reads TGTGCCAGCAGTGAAAGTTTTATACGGGCAGGGGGTAACGGGGAGCTGTTTTTT.